Listed here are 21 T cell receptor beta chains from one sample, sequenced in a study of vaccination and CD4 T cells after COVID-19 (dated by TCRdb to about 2022). Library generation was performed with PCR. Sequencing used an Illumina iSeq 100. At the Johns Hopkins FTIC core, DNA from the cultured CD4+ T cells underwent TCR sequencing with the Oncomine TCR Beta short-read assay. Clones were called with MiXCR by TCRdb after fastp trimmed the public reads at Q25, and only in-frame beta chains were retained. Identical CDR3 proteins give one entry, which carries the most common genes and DNA. Counted in this sample were about 8,300 distinct CDR3 sequences; approximately 67% of them appeared once. The top ten clones comprise roughly 35% of the sample. The antigens these receptors bind are not known. In light of the paper, this sample's treatment or condition label describes: approximately 9-day PBMC culture with coronavirus spike peptide pools or control peptides (ViraFEST assay).

Material for sequencing was CD4+ T cells from blood, cultured in vitro. These receptor sequences come from a human donor who had recovered from COVID-19.

As DNA, the CDR3 is TGTGCCAGCAGAAAACTAGCGGGAGGACTCTACGAGCAGTACTTC. It is translated as CASRKLAGGLYEQYF. The chain employs TRBV6-4 and TRBJ2-7; 12 nucleotides match TRBD2. V shed 6 bases and J 3 bases; nucleotides not matched to a gene: 6. Germline lookup yields CDR1 MRHNA and CDR2 SNTAGT. The CDR3 is 15 amino acids.

There are a few counts of this clonotype. The gene calls are TRBV27 and TRBJ1-1, with D possibly matching TRBD1 (5 bases). CDR3 length: 15 amino acids. Germline V gives CDR1 MNHEY, CDR2 SMNVEV (reference sequence). The V end was cut by 3 bases, the J end by 1 base, with 12 bases between. CDR3 region: CASSLQGGGNTEAFF. The DNA of the CDR3 is TGTGCCAGCAGTTTGCAGGGCGGAGGGAACACTGAAGCTTTCTTT.

On this clonotype itself: The junction does not match germline at one end; this may be a read error. CDR3 nucleotides: TGTGCCAGCAAGGGAGACCGAAACACCGGGGAGCCGTTTTTT. Amino acids: CASKGDRNTGEPFF. The chain employs TRBV2 and TRBJ2-2; D may be TRBD2 (5 bases). The CDR3 runs 14 residues. Germline CDR1 SNHLY, CDR2 FYNNEI.

The table lists this clonotype with a count of one. The rearrangement joins TRBV27 to TRBJ1-6, with TRBD1 as a possible D gene (6 bases). The germline V and J ends were trimmed by 6 bases and 0 bases, with 21 bases remaining between them. Germline V lookup: CDR1 MNHEY, CDR2 SMNVEV (reference sequence). CDR3 size: 19 residues. CDR3 in amino acids: CASRVEFDRLSSYNSPLHF. CDR3 bases: TGTGCCAGCAGGGTCGAGTTTGACAGGCTCAGCTCCTATAATTCACCCCTCCACTTT.

This chain connects TRBV6-2 or TRBV6-3 to TRBJ1-2; weak D call: TRBD1 (6 bases). Trimming cost V 4 bases and J 5 bases, with 14 bases left between them. CDR3 length equals 14 residues. Germline CDR1 and CDR2: MNHEY and SVGEGT. CDR3 residues: CASSSTGTYYGYTF. Here the CDR3 DNA reads TGTGCCAGCAGTTCCACAGGGACCTATTATGGCTACACCTTC.

This clonotype was observed a handful of times. The chain is built from TRBV12-3 or TRBV12-4 and TRBJ2-1; no clear D. Trimming removed 3 bases from V and 6 bases from J, with 18 bases in between. The CDR3 runs to 16 residues. Here the CDR3 reads CASSFQPAGRINEQFF. DNA of the CDR3: TGTGCCAGCAGTTTTCAGCCGGCCGGCAGGATCAATGAGCAGTTCTTC.

The V and J genes are TRBV11-3 and TRBJ2-1; TRBD2 matches at 10 bases. The germline CDR1 and CDR2 sequences are SGHNT and YENEEA. The CDR3 length is 17 residues. Trimming removed 2 bases from V and 3 bases from J; junction bases left unmatched: 7. The CDR3 DNA sequence: TGTGCCAGCAGCTTACAGCTAGCGGGAGAGGGCTACAATGAGCAGTTCTTC. Amino acid sequence: CASSLQLAGEGYNEQFF.

V and J are TRBV20-1 and TRBJ1-1, with D perhaps matching TRBD1 (6 bases). V was clipped by 1 base and J by 4 bases, with 16 bases between them. Germline CDR1 reads DFQATT; CDR2 reads SNEGSKA (reference sequence). The CDR3 spans 15 residues. For the CDR3, the DNA is TGCAGTGCTAGAGGACAGACAGGATTGGCCACTGAAGCTTTCTTT. It yields the protein CSARGQTGLATEAFF.

This clonotype was detected once. V gene TRBV12-5 combines with J gene TRBJ2-3, with a weak D call TRBD1 (6 bases). The CDR3 extends over 15 amino acids. CDR1 is LGHNT and CDR2 is FRNRAP in the germline V gene. V gave up 3 bases and J gave up 5 bases, with 15 bases separating them. The CDR3 sequence is CASGFGSGAEDTQYF. CDR3 nucleotides: TGTGCTAGTGGTTTCGGGTCAGGGGCTGAAGATACGCAGTATTTT.

By frequency in the sample, this clonotype is large. This chain connects TRBV21-1 to TRBJ2-1; whether TRBD1, the table's D call, matches the DNA was not checked. TRBV21-1 is noted as a pseudogene. This CDR3 is built from 14 residues. This CDR3 is CASSAPEAYNEQFF. DNA for the CDR3: TGTGCCAGCAGCGCCCCGGAGGCTTACAATGAGCAGTTCTTC.

V gene TRBV27 combines with J gene TRBJ2-7, with D unresolved. The CDR3 is 13 amino acids. Trimming pared 5 bases from V and 5 bases from J, leaving 13 bases between. The germline CDR1 and CDR2 sequences are MNHEY and SMNVEV (reference sequence). CDR3 region: CASSPQWNNEQYF. DNA of the CDR3: TGTGCCAGCAGTCCCCAATGGAATAACGAGCAGTACTTC.

The V and J genes are TRBV7-2 and TRBJ2-3, with 10 bases fitting TRBD2. Germline loops: CDR1 SGHTA, CDR2 FQGNSA. The J segment lost 1 base and the V segment lost 2 bases, leaving 3 bases of the junction unmatched. The CDR3 length is 16 residues. CDR3 protein: CASSLSGGAGTDTQYF. The CDR3 nucleotides read TGTGCCAGCAGCTTAAGCGGGGGGGCGGGCACAGATACGCAGTATTTT. The full variable domain, completed using reference TRBV7-2 and TRBJ2-3, is GAGVSQSPSNKVTEKGKDVELRCDPISGHTALYWYRQSLGQGLEFLIYFQGNSAPDKSGLPSDRFSAERTGGSVSTLTIQRTQQEDSAVYLCASSLSGGAGTDTQYFGPGTRLTVL.

This clonotype turned up a few times. The J gene is TRBJ1-1, the V gene TRBV6-2 or TRBV6-3; unclear D gene. CDR3 length equals 12 residues. CDR1 is MNHEY and CDR2 is SVGEGT in the germline V gene. Trimming took 8 bases from V and 3 from J, leaving 10 bases between them. The CDR3 here is CASDEGYTEAFF. CDR3 bases: TGTGCCAGCGACGAAGGATACACTGAAGCTTTCTTT.

The rearrangement uses TRBV7-8 and TRBJ2-1, with TRBD1 matching over 9 bases. The CDR3 is made up of 16 amino acids. V was pared by 5 bases and J by 6 bases, with 11 bases of the junction left unmatched. From germline, CDR1 is SGHVS and CDR2 FQNEAQ. The CDR3 protein is CASSHGRDRDGNEQFF. The DNA of the CDR3 is TGTGCCAGCAGCCACGGCCGGGACAGGGATGGCAATGAGCAGTTCTTC.

J is TRBJ2-2 and V is TRBV2; D gene unclear. The V and J ends lost 9 bases and 0 bases respectively, with 11 bases between them. The CDR3 covers 14 residues. Germline V lookup: CDR1 SNHLY, CDR2 FYNNEI. CDR3: CASEKGTNTGELFF. The CDR3 DNA sequence: TGTGCCAGTGAAAAGGGTACGAACACCGGGGAGCTGTTTTTT.

The J gene is TRBJ1-6, the V gene TRBV12-3 or TRBV12-4; D may be TRBD1 (6 bases). Trimming shortened V by 8 bases and J by 8 bases, and 13 bases separated the two germline ends. The CDR3 has 13 residues. Here the CDR3 DNA reads TGTGCCAGCCGACAGGCCCTAGATTCACCCCTCCACTTT. As protein: CASRQALDSPLHF.

The V call is TRBV6-5, the J call TRBJ2-7, with 8 bases identical to TRBD2. J gave up 6 bases and V 0 bases, and 4 bases lay outside the gene matches. CDR1 and CDR2 from the germline V gene are MNHEY and SVGAGI. This CDR3 has 14 residues. CDR3 in DNA: TGTGCCAGCAGTTACTCAGGCGGGGGGCTCGAGCAGTACTTC. Its translation: CASSYSGGGLEQYF.

This clonotype has a handful of counts. The genes are TRBV10-3 and TRBJ2-6; D might be TRBD2 (7 bases). Trimming left V 0 bases short and J 2 bases short, with 11 bases between. The CDR3 has 17 amino acids. Germline loops: CDR1 ENHRY, CDR2 SYGVKD. The CDR3 reads CAISESGGGTGANVLTF. The CDR3 DNA is TGTGCCATCAGTGAGTCGGGCGGGGGCACTGGGGCCAACGTCCTGACTTTC.

The chain recombines TRBV12-3 or TRBV12-4 with TRBJ2-7; D not resolved. Trimming took off 0 bases at V and 2 bases at J, with 5 bases between the two ends. The CDR3 covers 13 residues. CDR3 residues: CASSLARPYEQYF. The CDR3 DNA is TGTGCCAGCAGTTTAGCCAGACCCTACGAGCAGTACTTC.

V gene TRBV6-1 combines with J gene TRBJ2-5; 11 bases fit TRBD2. V was clipped by 7 bases and J by 1 base; unmatched bases: 5. This CDR3 contains 15 residues. Germline V CDR1 and CDR2: MNHNS, SASEGT. The CDR3: CASTLAGGPQETQYF. In nucleotides, the CDR3 is TGTGCCAGCACTCTAGCGGGAGGCCCCCAAGAGACCCAGTACTTC.

This clonotype came up a few times. One junction end disagrees with the germline gene, perhaps due to a read error. The V gene is TRBV27, the J gene TRBJ1-2, with 7 bases that match TRBD1. The germline V gene has CDR1 MNHEY and CDR2 SMNVEV (reference sequence). CDR3 length: 9 residues. The CDR3 loop is CARRRQGAF. The CDR3 region has the DNA TGTGCCAGAAGAAGACAGGGCGCCTTC.